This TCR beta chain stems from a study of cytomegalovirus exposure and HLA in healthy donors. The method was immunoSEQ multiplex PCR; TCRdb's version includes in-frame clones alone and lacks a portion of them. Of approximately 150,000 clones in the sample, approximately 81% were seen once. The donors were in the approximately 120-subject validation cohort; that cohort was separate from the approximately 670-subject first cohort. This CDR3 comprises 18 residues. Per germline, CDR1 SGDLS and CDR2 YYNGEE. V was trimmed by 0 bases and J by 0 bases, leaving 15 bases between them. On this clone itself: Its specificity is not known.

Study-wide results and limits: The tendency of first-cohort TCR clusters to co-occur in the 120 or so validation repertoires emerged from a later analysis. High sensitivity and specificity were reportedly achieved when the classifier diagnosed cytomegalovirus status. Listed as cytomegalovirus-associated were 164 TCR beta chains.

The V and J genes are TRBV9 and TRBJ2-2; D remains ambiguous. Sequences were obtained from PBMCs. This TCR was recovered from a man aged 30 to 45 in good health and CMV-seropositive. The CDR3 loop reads CASSVEVRWHPNTGELFF. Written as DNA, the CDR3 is TGTGCCAGCAGCGTAGAAGTACGCTGGCACCCGAACACCGGGGAGCTGTTTTTT.